The entry below gives a single TCR beta chain sequence along with its context. Data came from immunoSEQ multiplex PCR; TCRdb stores just in-frame clones and leaves some out. The sample yields about 300,000 clones, about 91% seen once. The data originate from a study of blood T cell repertoires in COVID-19. Study-level information: The origin of the acute and convalescent COVID-19 samples was the United States, Italy and Spain. The analysed material was cDNA or gDNA that came from T cells, B-cell-depleted T cells, or PBMCs.

The germline V and J ends were trimmed by 3 bases and 1 base, with 9 bases remaining between them. The germline V gene encodes CDR1 LGHNA and CDR2 YSLEER. This CDR3 contains 14 residues. This sequence originates from a woman in her 30s who had recovered from COVID-19. Sequenced sample: peripheral blood. The genes are TRBV4-3 and TRBJ1-1, with D tentatively TRBD1 (6 bases). The CDR3 DNA sequence: TGCGCCAGCAGCCATAGGGACAAGAACACTGAAGCTTTCTTT. Translating gives CASSHRDKNTEAFF.